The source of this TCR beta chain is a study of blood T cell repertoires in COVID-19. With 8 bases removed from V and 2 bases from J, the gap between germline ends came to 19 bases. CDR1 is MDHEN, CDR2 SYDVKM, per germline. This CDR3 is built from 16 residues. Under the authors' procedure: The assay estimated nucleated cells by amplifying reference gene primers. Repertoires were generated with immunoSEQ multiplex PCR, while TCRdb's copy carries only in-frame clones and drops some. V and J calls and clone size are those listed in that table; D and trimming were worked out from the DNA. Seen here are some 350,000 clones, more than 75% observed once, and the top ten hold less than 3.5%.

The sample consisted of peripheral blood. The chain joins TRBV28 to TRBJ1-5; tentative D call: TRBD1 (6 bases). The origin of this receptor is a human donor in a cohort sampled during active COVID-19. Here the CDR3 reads CASATSGGYGNQPQHF. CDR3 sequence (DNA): TGTGCCAGCGCTACTTCGGGGGGCTACGGCAATCAGCCCCAGCATTTT. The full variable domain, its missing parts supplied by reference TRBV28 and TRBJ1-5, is DVKVTQSSRYLVKRTGEKVFLECVQDMDHENMFWYRQDPGLGLRLIYFSYDVKMKEKGDIPEGYSVSREKKERFSLILESASTNQTSMYLCASATSGGYGNQPQHFGDGTRLSIL.